This T cell receptor beta chain is drawn from a study of response to subunit inactivated influenza vaccine. A single record per CDR3 protein comes from TCRdb applying MiXCR to the RT-PCR reads. There are over 800,000 distinct CDR3 sequences in the sample; about 20% occur only once, and roughly a tenth lies in the top ten. Findings and limits, study-wide: Authors suggested that a seasonal influenza vaccination recruits few new T cells each time.

The CDR3 is 15 residues long. In germline, CDR1 is SGHRS, CDR2 YFSETQ. V shed 2 bases and J 4 bases; nucleotides not matched to a gene: 5. Remarks on this clonotype: Its antigen is not identified.

The sample consisted of PBMCs from blood, taken 5 to 6 days after vaccination. The chain links TRBV5-1 to TRBJ2-3; TRBD1 matches at 9 bases. This TCR came from a man aged 45-65 years who received an inactivated influenza vaccine. This chain's CDR3 is CASSLSGQGSDTQYF. The CDR3 DNA sequence: TGCGCCAGCAGCTTATCGGGACAGGGATCAGATACGCAGTATTTT.